This T cell receptor (beta chain) appears in the sequencing data of a study of human T cells and chemical hapten exposure. For the library, individual cDNA molecules each received unique molecular identifiers. Each CDR3 protein is one row after TCRdb ran MiXCR on the 5' RACE reads. The sample holds 120,000 to 150,000 distinct CDR3 sequences, roughly 4% seen once. Study-wide points: Sensitizing to DPC left TCRs with a frequency above 1 in 1000 unaltered.

The CDR3 has 15 amino acids. Germline CDR1 and CDR2: MNHEY and SVGAGI. V lost 4 bases and J lost 1, with 13 bases in between. This clonotype has ten or more counts. Its antigen remains unidentified. RNA extraction used unfractionated whole blood as the source of total RNA. The receptor's source is a female donor in good health. The chain employs TRBV6-5 and TRBJ2-5; D may correspond to TRBD1 or TRBD2 (5 bases each). The CDR3 DNA sequence: TGTGCCAGCAGTTCCGTCGGGGCTCGCCAAGAGACCCAGTACTTC. This sequence encodes CASSSVGARQETQYF.